Below, 28 T cell receptor beta chains from the same sample are listed, as sequenced in a study of beta chain features in type 1 diabetes. Expressed TCRB transcripts got sequenced, as all isolated RNA was reverse transcribed. Profiling relied on immunoSEQ multiplex PCR, and the TCRdb table lists in-frame clones only, not all of them. The table shows about 900,000 clones, with about a sixth occurring only once. The material sequenced was naive CD4+ T cells from blood. The source is a woman under 30 in good health.

This sequence joins TRBV25-1 and TRBJ2-3; 10 bases fit TRBD2. J lost 6 bases, V lost 9 bases, and 21 bases had no gene match. This CDR3 has 18 amino acids. The germline V gene has CDR1 MGHDK and CDR2 SYGVNS. As DNA, the CDR3 is TGTGCCAGGCAGAAGGGGCTAGCGGGAGCGGGTAAGGAGGATACGCAGTATTTT. This sequence encodes CARQKGLAGAGKEDTQYF.

CDR3 residues: CARRIIGDDQPQHF. The CDR3, as DNA: TGCGCCAGACGAATAATTGGGGACGATCAGCCCCAGCATTTT. The V gene is TRBV10-2, the J gene TRBJ1-5, with D possibly matching TRBD1 (5 bases). With 9 bases removed from V and 5 bases from J, the gap between germline ends came to 17 bases. CDR3 size: 14 residues. Germline V lookup: CDR1 WSHSY, CDR2 SAAADI.

This clone has just a few counts. This chain uses TRBV28 with TRBJ1-2; tentatively, D is TRBD1 (6 bases). This CDR3 contains 14 residues. The ends were cut back, 6 bases at V and 8 bases at J, with 19 bases in the middle. Germline loops: CDR1 MDHEN, CDR2 SYDVKM. The CDR3 reads CASRNSDRAPGYTF. Here the CDR3 DNA reads TGTGCCAGCAGAAACTCGGACAGAGCGCCCGGCTACACCTTC.

This chain uses TRBV11-1 with TRBJ2-7; 8 bases map to TRBD1. The germline CDR1 and CDR2 sequences are SGHAT and FQDESV (reference sequence). V lost 5 bases to trimming and J lost 6 bases; unmatched junction nucleotides: 3. The CDR3 is 12 residues long. CDR3 sequence: CASSDRGFEQYF. The CDR3 DNA follows: TGTGCCAGCAGCGACAGGGGTTTCGAGCAGTACTTC.

This chain uses TRBV7-2 with TRBJ2-3, with TRBD1 as a possible D gene (6 bases). The CDR3 length is 14 residues. Germline V gene data show CDR1 as SGHTA and CDR2 as FQGNSA. V was pared by 5 bases and J by 2 bases, with 11 bases between. For the CDR3, the DNA is TGTGCCAGCAGCCGACAGGTTTACACAGATACGCAGTATTTT. It specifies CASSRQVYTDTQYF.

V usage is TRBV28 and J usage is TRBJ2-7, with D perhaps TRBD2 (6 bases). Germline V gene sequence: CDR1 MDHEN, CDR2 SYDVKM. This CDR3 contains 15 residues. V dropped 4 bases and J dropped 7 bases, with 20 bases sitting between them. The CDR3 nucleotides read TGTGCCAGCAGTTCGGCGGGGAGAGAGCAAGGGGAGCAGTACTTC. Amino acid sequence: CASSSAGREQGEQYF.

The sample holds a few counts of this clone. The CDR3 DNA follows: TGCGCCAGCAGCCCCGGGACAGGGCCTGCTAATCAGCCCCAGCATTTT. Translated, it gives CASSPGTGPANQPQHF. V and J are TRBV5-1 and TRBJ1-5, with 9 bases fitting TRBD1. CDR1 and CDR2 from the germline V gene are SGHRS and YFSETQ. V lost 4 bases to trimming and J lost 4 bases; unmatched junction nucleotides: 9. The CDR3 covers 16 residues. Full variable domain (remainder filled in from reference TRBV5-1 and TRBJ1-5): KAGVTQTPRYLIKTRGQQVTLSCSPISGHRSVSWYQQTPGQGLQFLFEYFSETQRNKGNFPGRFSGRQFSNSRSEMNVSTLELGDSALYLCASSPGTGPANQPQHFGDGTRLSIL.

This clone was seen only a few times. This chain connects TRBV2 to TRBJ2-2; D is unclear. CDR1 and CDR2 from the germline V gene are SNHLY and FYNNEI. Trimming stripped 4 bases from V and 2 bases from J, with 20 bases between. The CDR3 length is 18 residues. CDR3 sequence: CASSVPFGLGTNTGELFF. DNA for the CDR3: TGTGCCAGCAGTGTACCGTTTGGTCTGGGAACAAACACCGGGGAGCTGTTTTTT. Full variable domain (outside the CDR3, taken from reference TRBV2 and TRBJ2-2): EPEVTQTPSHQVTQMGQEVILRCVPISNHLYFYWYRQILGQKVEFLVSFYNNEISEKSEIFDDQFSVERPDGSNFTLKIRSTKLEDSAMYFCASSVPFGLGTNTGELFFGEGSRLTVL.

This rearrangement joins TRBV7-2 to TRBJ1-2; D might be TRBD1 (6 bases). CDR1 is SGHTA and CDR2 is FQGNSA in the germline V gene. Trimming left V 5 bases short and J 6 bases short, with 16 bases between. The CDR3 loop spans 14 amino acids. CDR3 loop: CASSPRQAVDGYTF. The CDR3 nucleotides read TGTGCCAGCAGCCCTCGACAGGCGGTGGATGGCTACACCTTC.

The rearrangement uses TRBV28 and TRBJ1-5; 11 nucleotides align to TRBD1. The CDR3 covers 15 residues. Losses at the gene ends were 7 bases for V and 6 bases for J; bases not matched to a gene: 8. Germline V gene data show CDR1 as MDHEN and CDR2 as SYDVKM. This CDR3 reads CASTPPGTGGQPQHF. The CDR3 nucleotides read TGTGCCAGCACCCCTCCCGGGACAGGGGGTCAGCCCCAGCATTTT.

This clone was counted a few times. The rearrangement links TRBV4-2 to TRBJ1-5, with unresolved D. Between the trimmed V and J ends, which lost 0 bases and 6 bases, there was a span of 9 bases. Germline lookup yields CDR1 LGHNA and CDR2 YNFKEQ. CDR3 length equals 14 residues. Here the CDR3 reads CASSQDWVGQPQHF. CDR3 coding DNA: TGTGCCAGCAGCCAAGATTGGGTAGGTCAGCCCCAGCATTTT.

As for this clone: The sample contains more than one DNA sequence encoding this CDR3. This chain joins TRBV18 and TRBJ1-5; weak D call: TRBD1 (5 bases). CDR3 length equals 13 residues. Germline CDR1 reads KGHSH; CDR2 reads LQKENI. The ends were cut back, 3 bases at V and 4 bases at J, with 7 bases in the middle. The CDR3 loop is CASSPGGNQPQHF. CDR3 nucleotides: TGTGCCAGCTCACCTGGGGGGAATCAGCCCCAGCATTTT.

This clone has only one observation. The V gene is TRBV5-1, the J gene TRBJ1-3; no clear D. This CDR3 is built from 15 residues. Germline V gene sequence: CDR1 SGHRS, CDR2 YFSETQ. Trimming took 6 bases from V and 0 from J, leaving 13 bases between them. The CDR3 protein is CASNPGEISGNTIYF. As DNA, the CDR3 is TGCGCCAGCAACCCTGGAGAGATCTCTGGAAACACCATATATTTT.

The table lists this clone with a few counts. The chain joins TRBV2 to TRBJ1-2, with D possibly being TRBD1 (5 bases). V was shortened by 2 bases and J by 5 bases, with 9 bases between the two germline ends. Per germline, CDR1 SNHLY and CDR2 FYNNEI. The CDR3 runs 13 residues. This chain's CDR3 is CASSESGSYGYTF. CDR3 coding DNA: TGTGCCAGCAGTGAATCAGGGAGTTATGGCTACACCTTC.

This clone has only a few counts. This chain joins TRBV2 and TRBJ2-1, with 7 bases matching TRBD1. Germline CDR1 reads SNHLY; CDR2 reads FYNNEI. The CDR3 is 14 amino acids. The V segment lost 4 bases and the J segment 6 bases; nucleotides outside the gene matches: 6. CDR3 DNA: TGTGCCAGCAGTGGTAGCAGGGGGTTCAATGAGCAGTTCTTC. This codes for CASSGSRGFNEQFF. Based on the CDR3 plus reference TRBV2 and TRBJ2-1, the full variable domain is EPEVTQTPSHQVTQMGQEVILRCVPISNHLYFYWYRQILGQKVEFLVSFYNNEISEKSEIFDDQFSVERPDGSNFTLKIRSTKLEDSAMYFCASSGSRGFNEQFFGPGTRLTVL.

The rearrangement links TRBV6-5 to TRBJ2-7; TRBD1 matches 7 bases. Trimming at V came to 2 bases and at J to 5 bases, leaving 9 bases not matched to a gene. The CDR3 contains 15 residues. The germline V gene encodes CDR1 MNHEY and CDR2 SVGAGI. The CDR3 reads CASSYTATGIHEQYF. CDR3 bases: TGTGCCAGCAGTTACACGGCGACAGGGATCCACGAGCAGTACTTC.

This clone appeared a few times. The V gene is TRBV4-3, the J gene TRBJ2-1, with 9 bases aligning to TRBD1. Looked up from germline, CDR1 is LGHNA and CDR2 is YSLEER. The CDR3 covers 17 residues. J gave up 0 bases and V 2 bases, and 5 bases lay outside the gene matches. The DNA for the CDR3 is TGCGCCAGCAGCCAAAATTGGGGACAGGGCTCCTACAATGAGCAGTTCTTC. This codes for CASSQNWGQGSYNEQFF.

V and J are TRBV6-6 and TRBJ2-1, with 7 bases identical to TRBD2. This CDR3 is 14 amino acids long. After removal of 2 bases from V and 8 bases from J, the junction contained 6 bases not matched to a gene. Germline V gene sequence: CDR1 MNHNY, CDR2 SVGAGI (reference sequence). The CDR3 DNA follows: TGTGCCAGCAGTTACGGCGGGGGAAGGGATGAGCAGTTCTTC. Translation gives CASSYGGGRDEQFF.

This clone was counted a few times. This chain uses TRBV4-2 with TRBJ2-1, with 10 bases that match TRBD2. Germline CDR1 is LGHNA and CDR2 is YNFKEQ. This CDR3 is 16 amino acids long. J was trimmed by 3 bases and V by 3 bases; bases with no gene match: 5. CDR3 protein: CASSQTGTSDYNEQFF. The CDR3 DNA is TGTGCCAGCAGCCAGACCGGGACTAGCGACTACAATGAGCAGTTCTTC.

This chain connects TRBV6-5 to TRBJ2-2; D might be TRBD1 or TRBD2, each matching 5 bases. CDR3 length: 14 amino acids. Germline CDR1 is MNHEY and CDR2 is SVGAGI. Trimming took off 5 bases at V and 4 bases at J, with 11 bases between the two ends. The CDR3, as DNA: TGTGCCAGCAGTCCTCTGAGGGGCACCGGGGAGCTGTTTTTT. Translated: CASSPLRGTGELFF.

The V call is TRBV28, the J call TRBJ2-7, with TRBD1 identical over 9 bases. CDR3 length: 15 residues. With 5 bases clipped from V and 3 bases from J, the junction kept 8 bases outside the gene matches. Germline V CDR1 and CDR2: MDHEN, SYDVKM. The CDR3 region has the DNA TGTGCCAGCAGTGAGAACAGGGGGCGCGTCTACGAGCAGTACTTC. Translating it yields CASSENRGRVYEQYF.

Details on this clone: The identical CDR3 is also encoded by other nucleotide sequences in the sample. The chain combines TRBV18 with TRBJ2-3, with a weak D call TRBD2 (6 bases). The CDR3 has 13 amino acids. Germline V gene sequence: CDR1 KGHSH, CDR2 LQKENI. Between the trimmed V and J ends, which lost 3 bases and 6 bases, there was a span of 10 bases. The CDR3 nucleotides are TGTGCCAGCTCACCCGGGACTCTGGATACGCAGTATTTT. Encoded protein: CASSPGTLDTQYF.

This chain joins TRBV19 and TRBJ2-2, with 9 bases lining up with TRBD2. The CDR3 runs 14 residues. Germline-derived CDR1 and CDR2 are LNHDA and SQIVND (reference sequence). Losses at the gene ends were 8 bases for V and 5 bases for J; bases not matched to a gene: 6. CDR3 in amino acids: CASGGRARTGELFF. DNA of the CDR3: TGTGCCAGTGGCGGGAGGGCCCGGACCGGGGAGCTGTTTTTT.

This clone was recorded a few times. The CDR3 nucleotides are TGTGCCAGCAGTTACGAGGGACCCCGGGGCATTCAGTACTTC. As protein: CASSYEGPRGIQYF. The gene calls are TRBV6-5 and TRBJ2-4, with D possibly being TRBD1 or TRBD2 (5 bases each). Germline CDR1 is MNHEY and CDR2 is SVGAGI. The CDR3 loop spans 14 amino acids. V lost 2 bases and J 9 bases, leaving 14 bases between the germline ends.

V usage is TRBV4-2 and J usage is TRBJ1-5; 12 bases match TRBD1. V dropped 4 bases and J dropped 2; count of bases not matched to a gene: 6. The CDR3 is 17 residues long. Germline V CDR1 and CDR2: LGHNA, YNFKEQ. The CDR3, as DNA: TGTGCCAGCAGCCGGGACAGGGGGCGCGGGGGCAATCAGCCCCAGCATTTT. This encodes CASSRDRGRGGNQPQHF.

This clone was counted a few times. The V gene is TRBV28, the J gene TRBJ1-1, with D possibly being TRBD1 (6 bases). This CDR3 is 16 amino acids long. The V end was cut by 5 bases, the J end by 2 bases, with 18 bases between. The germline V gene has CDR1 MDHEN and CDR2 SYDVKM. The CDR3 spells CASSPGRGTPNTEAFF. CDR3 DNA sequence: TGTGCCAGCAGTCCAGGAAGGGGGACCCCTAACACTGAAGCTTTCTTT.

This clone was seen more than once but under ten times. The chain recombines TRBV28 with TRBJ1-5, with D tentatively TRBD1 (6 bases). Germline-derived CDR1 and CDR2 are MDHEN and SYDVKM. The CDR3 has 16 amino acids. V gave up 7 bases and J gave up 5 bases, with 21 bases separating them. Here the CDR3 DNA reads TGTGCCAGCACCCACCTGCTCCGAAGGGGGTATCAGCCCCAGCATTTT. Amino acids: CASTHLLRRGYQPQHF.

V and J are TRBV5-1 and TRBJ1-1; 8 bases fit TRBD1. The CDR3 loop spans 14 amino acids. Trimming at V came to 5 bases and at J to 2 bases, leaving 5 bases not matched to a gene. The germline gives CDR1 SGHRS, CDR2 YFSETQ. The CDR3 region is CASRRGTGNTEAFF. The DNA of the CDR3 is TGCGCCAGCAGACGAGGGACAGGTAACACTGAAGCTTTCTTT. The variable domain in full, completed from reference TRBV5-1 and TRBJ1-1, reads KAGVTQTPRYLIKTRGQQVTLSCSPISGHRSVSWYQQTPGQGLQFLFEYFSETQRNKGNFPGRFSGRQFSNSRSEMNVSTLELGDSALYLCASRRGTGNTEAFFGQGTRLTVV.